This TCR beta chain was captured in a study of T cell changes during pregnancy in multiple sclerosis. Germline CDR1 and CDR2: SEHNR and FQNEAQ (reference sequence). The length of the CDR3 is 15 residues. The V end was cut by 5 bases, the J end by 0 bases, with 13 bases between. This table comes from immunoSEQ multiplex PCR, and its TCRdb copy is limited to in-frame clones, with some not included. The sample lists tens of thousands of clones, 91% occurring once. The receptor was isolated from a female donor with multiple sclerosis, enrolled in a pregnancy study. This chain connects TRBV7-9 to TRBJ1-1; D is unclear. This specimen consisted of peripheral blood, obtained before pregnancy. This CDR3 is CASSPPRVLNTEAFF. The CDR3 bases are TGTGCCAGCAGCCCCCCGCGGGTTCTGAACACTGAAGCTTTCTTT.